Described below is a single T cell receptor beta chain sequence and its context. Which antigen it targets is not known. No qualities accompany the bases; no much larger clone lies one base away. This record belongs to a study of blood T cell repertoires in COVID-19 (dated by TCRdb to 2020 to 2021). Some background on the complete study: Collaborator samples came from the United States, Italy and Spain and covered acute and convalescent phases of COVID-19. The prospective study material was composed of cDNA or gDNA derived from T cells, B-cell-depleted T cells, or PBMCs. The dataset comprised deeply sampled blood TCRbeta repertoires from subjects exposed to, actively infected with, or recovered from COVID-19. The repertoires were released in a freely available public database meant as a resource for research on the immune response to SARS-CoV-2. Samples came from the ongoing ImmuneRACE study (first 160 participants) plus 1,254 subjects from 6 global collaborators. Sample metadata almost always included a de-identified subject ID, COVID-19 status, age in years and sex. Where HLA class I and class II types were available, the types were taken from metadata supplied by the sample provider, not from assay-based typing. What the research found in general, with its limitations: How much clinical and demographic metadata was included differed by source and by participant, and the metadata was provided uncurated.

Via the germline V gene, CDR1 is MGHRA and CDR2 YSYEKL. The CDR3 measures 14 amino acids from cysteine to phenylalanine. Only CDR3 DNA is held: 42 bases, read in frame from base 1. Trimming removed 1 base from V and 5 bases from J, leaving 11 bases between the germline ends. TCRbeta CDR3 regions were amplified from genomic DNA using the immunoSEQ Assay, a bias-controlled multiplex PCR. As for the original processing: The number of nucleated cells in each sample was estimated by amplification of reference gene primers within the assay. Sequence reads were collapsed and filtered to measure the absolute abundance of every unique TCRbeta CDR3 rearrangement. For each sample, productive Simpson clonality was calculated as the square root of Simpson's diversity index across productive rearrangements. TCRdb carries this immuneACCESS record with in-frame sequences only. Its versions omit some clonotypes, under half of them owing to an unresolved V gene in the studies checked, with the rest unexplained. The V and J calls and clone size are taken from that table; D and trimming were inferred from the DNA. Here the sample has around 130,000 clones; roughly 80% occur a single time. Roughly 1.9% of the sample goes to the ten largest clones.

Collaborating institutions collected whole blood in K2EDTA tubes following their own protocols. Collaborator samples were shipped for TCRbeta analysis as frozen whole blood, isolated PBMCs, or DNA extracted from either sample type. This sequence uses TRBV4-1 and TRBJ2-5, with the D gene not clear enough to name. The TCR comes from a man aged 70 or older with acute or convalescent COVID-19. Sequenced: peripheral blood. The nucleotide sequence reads TGCGCCAGCAGCCAAGCGAGACTGTGGGAGACCCAGTACTTC. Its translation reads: CASSQARLWETQYF.